This entry lists 18 T cell receptor beta chains sequenced from one sample in a study of CD8 T cells in ankylosing spondylitis. General study results and limits: Under 10 highly homologous variants formed a TCR beta motif that appeared characteristic of ankylosing spondylitis blood.

TCRdb re-analysed the 5' RACE reads in MiXCR, keeping a single row per CDR3 protein. The table lists about 510,000 distinct CDR3 sequences, roughly 5.2% of them singletons. These receptors have no identified antigens. What was sequenced was blood, either unsorted or a sorted T cell fraction (not recorded which). The receptors come from a male donor with ankylosing spondylitis.

This clonotype has a count of ten or more. The chain recombines TRBV29-1 with TRBJ1-6; 7 nucleotides match TRBD1. The CDR3 loop spans 14 amino acids. Germline V gene sequence: CDR1 SQVTM, CDR2 ANQGSEA. Unmatched junction bases numbered 7, after V lost 5 bases and J lost 6 bases. The chain's CDR3 is CSVRTGLSNSPLHF. As DNA, the CDR3 is TGCAGCGTTCGGACAGGTCTCTCTAATTCACCCCTCCACTTT.

The chain has TRBV12-3 or TRBV12-4 and TRBJ2-2, with TRBD2 identical over 9 bases. The length of the CDR3 is 18 residues. Trimming took 7 bases from V and 0 from J; bases not matched to a gene: 12. The CDR3 loop is CASTNYGSGGPNTGELFF. In nucleotides, the CDR3 is TGTGCCAGCACCAATTACGGTAGCGGGGGTCCGAACACCGGGGAGCTGTTTTTT.

The CDR3 sequence: CASSSRTGGAGGELFF. The CDR3 DNA reads as TGTGCCAGCAGTTCTAGGACAGGGGGCGCGGGCGGGGAGCTGTTTTTT. This sequence joins TRBV2 and TRBJ2-2; 11 bases line up with TRBD1. The germline V gene encodes CDR1 SNHLY and CDR2 FYNNEI. V gave up 5 bases and J gave up 7 bases; unmatched junction bases: 9. The CDR3 runs to 16 residues.

This clonotype was counted many times. V is TRBV20-1 and J is TRBJ1-1; D not certain. The CDR3 runs 11 residues. Trimming shortened V by 0 bases and J by 2 bases, and 1 base separated the two germline ends. From germline, CDR1 is DFQATT and CDR2 SNEGSKA (reference sequence). Written as DNA, the CDR3 is TGCAGTGCTAGAGATAACACTGAAGCTTTCTTT. This encodes CSARDNTEAFF.

This clonotype has ten or more counts. V gene TRBV7-9 combines with J gene TRBJ2-5; 7 nucleotides agree with TRBD2. V trimming: 5 bases; J trimming: 2 bases; junction bases outside the gene matches: 8. Germline V gene lookup returns CDR1 SEHNR and CDR2 FQNEAQ (reference sequence). The CDR3 covers 15 residues. The chain's CDR3 is CASSQTHGRQETQYF. As DNA, the CDR3 is TGTGCCAGCAGCCAGACTCACGGGAGGCAAGAGACCCAGTACTTC.

This clonotype was counted many times. The chain carries TRBV29-1 and TRBJ2-1; a weak D match, TRBD2 (6 bases). This CDR3 has 12 residues. With 4 bases removed from V and 9 bases from J, the gap between germline ends came to 13 bases. Germline CDR1 SQVTM, CDR2 ANQGSEA. CDR3 in amino acids: CSVVGGFGEQFF. CDR3 sequence (DNA): TGCAGCGTTGTGGGAGGATTCGGTGAGCAGTTCTTC.

The sample holds a few counts of this clonotype. The V call is TRBV4-2, the J call TRBJ2-3, with TRBD1 identical over 7 bases. CDR1 and CDR2 (germline): LGHNA, YNFKEQ. The CDR3 extends over 17 amino acids. V shed 3 bases and J 2 bases; nucleotides not matched to a gene: 11. DNA of the CDR3: TGTGCCAGCAGCCAGGACCCCTTGACAGGGACCACAGATACGCAGTATTTT. It codes for CASSQDPLTGTTDTQYF.

This clonotype was seen ten or more times. The V gene is TRBV7-6, the J gene TRBJ1-4; D ambiguous. CDR3 size: 17 residues. Germline values: CDR1 SGHVS, CDR2 FNYEAQ. V gave up 1 base and J gave up 0 bases, with 12 bases separating them. CDR3 in amino acids: CASSLGSVVATNEKLFF. For the CDR3, the DNA is TGTGCCAGCAGCTTAGGTTCTGTGGTAGCAACTAATGAAAAACTGTTTTTT.

This clonotype appeared many times. The chain couples TRBV6-5 to TRBJ2-1; 10 nucleotides agree with TRBD2. Germline CDR1 MNHEY, CDR2 SVGAGI. The CDR3 is 15 amino acids. V lost 2 bases and J lost 8; bases outside the gene matches: 6. CDR3 loop: CASSYRASGSYEQFF. In DNA, the CDR3 is TGTGCCAGCAGTTACAGGGCTAGCGGGAGCTATGAGCAGTTCTTC.

This clonotype was detected many times. V and J are TRBV6-1 and TRBJ1-4; the match to TRBD1 covers 11 bases. V shed 7 bases and J 6 bases; nucleotides not matched to a gene: 4. CDR1 is MNHNS and CDR2 is SASEGT in the germline V gene. This CDR3 region has 14 residues. The CDR3 DNA reads as TGTGCCAGCAACCGGGACAGGGGGGATGAAAAACTGTTTTTT. This translates into CASNRDRGDEKLFF.

The table lists this clonotype with a count of one. The rearrangement links TRBV6-1 to TRBJ2-7; the match to TRBD1 covers 7 bases. The CDR3 spans 14 residues. J lost 1 base, V lost 7 bases, and 7 bases had no gene match. CDR1 is MNHNS, CDR2 SASEGT, per germline. CDR3: CASNLQDRSYEQYF. The CDR3 DNA follows: TGTGCCAGCAATCTCCAGGACAGGTCCTACGAGCAGTACTTC.

This clonotype was counted ten times or more. The V gene is TRBV18, the J gene TRBJ2-1, with D possibly TRBD2 on 6 matching bases. The V gene lost 5 bases and the J gene lost 6 bases, with 14 bases spanning the gap. The CDR3 is 14 amino acids. In germline, CDR1 is KGHSH, CDR2 LQKENI. CDR3 amino acids: CASSASRLGNEQFF. In DNA, the CDR3 is TGTGCCAGCTCAGCATCCCGACTAGGCAATGAGCAGTTCTTC.

This clonotype was seen a handful of times. J is TRBJ2-3 and V is TRBV29-1; D perhaps matches TRBD2 (6 bases). There are 15 residues in the CDR3. The germline V gene has CDR1 SQVTM and CDR2 ANQGSEA. Trimming took 0 bases from V and 3 from J, leaving 13 bases between them. CDR3 protein: CSVEERGGVTDTQYF. CDR3 bases: TGCAGCGTTGAAGAGAGGGGCGGGGTAACAGATACGCAGTATTTT.

This clonotype has only a few counts. In DNA, the CDR3 is TGTGCCAGCAGTTTGCCGGGGGGTATTAACAATGAGCAGTTCTTC. Translated, it gives CASSLPGGINNEQFF. This chain links TRBV12-3 or TRBV12-4 with TRBJ2-1, with 7 positions matching TRBD2. This CDR3 is 15 amino acids long. V shed 3 bases, J shed 5 bases, and the junction held 7 bases outside the gene matches.

The chain recombines TRBV5-1 with TRBJ2-5, with 9 nucleotides matching TRBD2. Germline assignment: CDR1 SGHRS and CDR2 YFSETQ. The junction had 9 bases not matched to a gene; V was cut back by 1 base and J by 5 bases. The CDR3 loop spans 16 amino acids. The DNA for the CDR3 is TGCGCCAGCAGCTTGATCCATAGCGGGGGCGAGGAGACCCAGTACTTC. Its translation is CASSLIHSGGEETQYF.

As to this clonotype: This may be a read error: a much more frequent sequence differs by one nucleotide. Because it lacks the conserved phenylalanine or tryptophan at the end, this CDR3 is likely a read error. V and J are TRBV20-1 and TRBJ1-1, with D perhaps matching TRBD1 (5 bases). CDR1 DFQATT and CDR2 SNEGSKA come from the germline V gene (reference sequence). CDR3 length equals 12 residues. With 6 bases removed from V and 5 bases from J, the gap between germline ends came to 13 bases. CDR3 amino acids: CSAVGGRTEAFS. CDR3 coding DNA: TGCAGTGCCGTGGGGGGTCGAACTGAAGCTTTCTCT.

This clonotype was seen ten or more times. The chain is built from TRBV20-1 and TRBJ1-1; D call uncertain. The germline V gene has CDR1 DFQATT and CDR2 SNEGSKA (reference sequence). Trimming took 5 bases from V and 1 from J, leaving 11 bases between them. The CDR3 is 13 residues long. CDR3 bases: TGCAGTGCTGTCCGGGCAGGGAACACTGAAGCTTTCTTT. It specifies CSAVRAGNTEAFF.

This clonotype was detected many times. This chain uses TRBV5-1 with TRBJ2-5; D uncertain. This CDR3 is 13 amino acids long. Looked up from germline, CDR1 is SGHRS and CDR2 is YFSETQ. The V end was cut by 0 bases, the J end by 9 bases, with 12 bases between. The CDR3 coding sequence is TGCGCCAGCAGCTTGGCAGGAAGAAAGGCCCAGTACTTC. It encodes CASSLAGRKAQYF.